These T cell receptor beta chains were read from a single sample in a study of blood T cells in healthy people across ages. MiXCR, applied by TCRdb to the 5' RACE reads, yields one record per CDR3 protein. Counted here are about 970,000 distinct CDR3 sequences, roughly 51% occurring once; the ten biggest clones make up 20% to 25%. The material sequenced was blood. These receptors originate from a woman aged 55 to 70 in good health. Each CDR3 is given with its conserved first and last residue. Fields, in order: V gene, clone size, CDR3 protein. Some rows have no size entry. The others give once, few or many, or a class for an expanded clone.

TRBV7-9 | NA | CASSLSQTGGSYEQYF
TRBV10-1 | many | CASSDFRGYEQYF
TRBV29-1 | NA | CSVLTRTSGSYNEQFF
TRBV4-1 | few | CASSQGQGAMNTEAFF
TRBV2 | NA | CASGLVYGYTF
TRBV3-1 | NA | CASSQDSRVYGYTF
TRBV7-9 | NA | CASSVGTTGYERFF
TRBV6-5 | NA | CASSYSGRLGQPQHF
TRBV3-1 | once | CASSLSGRVWETQYF
TRBV28 | NA | CASSPDRRGGRAKNIQYF
TRBV7-8 | NA | CASSLFSGSETQYF
TRBV5-8 | NA | CASSWDTKGGGYTF
TRBV5-5 | NA | CVSSQSVNQPQHF
TRBV12-3/TRBV12-4 | NA | CASSSGTSGRSEQYF
TRBV27 | NA | CASSPDGRTYEQYF
TRBV28 | few | CASRRNRGGSYEQYF
TRBV12-3/TRBV12-4 | NA | CASSDGWPDEKLFF
TRBV7-9 | NA | CASSFPSGGESGYTF
TRBV12-3/TRBV12-4 | few | CASSLDWVNEQFF
TRBV5-6 | NA | CAGSFRIGRTETQYF
TRBV6-2/TRBV6-3 | NA | CASSDTGEAYEQYF
TRBV6-6 | NA | CASSRGTGGRAMGEQYF
TRBV27 | few | CASGTGVWEQFF
TRBV13 | few | CASSFAGLAKNIQYF
TRBV10-1 | NA | CASSESGQGSPGRETQYF
TRBV7-2 | few | CASSPRMGAQYF
TRBV10-3 | many | CAISESLSGGTYNEQFF
TRBV28 | NA | CANLRGALANYGYTF
TRBV6-1 | NA | CASSLEPPGSDTGELFF
TRBV7-9 | many | CASSLAGGKETQYF
TRBV29-1 | few | CSACLAGGEQYF
TRBV10-3 | few | CAISEVSRETQYF
TRBV20-1 | few | CSARGQGSLYEQYF
TRBV20-1 | NA | CSARVEGTDTQYF
TRBV12-3/TRBV12-4 | few | CASSGQANQPQHF